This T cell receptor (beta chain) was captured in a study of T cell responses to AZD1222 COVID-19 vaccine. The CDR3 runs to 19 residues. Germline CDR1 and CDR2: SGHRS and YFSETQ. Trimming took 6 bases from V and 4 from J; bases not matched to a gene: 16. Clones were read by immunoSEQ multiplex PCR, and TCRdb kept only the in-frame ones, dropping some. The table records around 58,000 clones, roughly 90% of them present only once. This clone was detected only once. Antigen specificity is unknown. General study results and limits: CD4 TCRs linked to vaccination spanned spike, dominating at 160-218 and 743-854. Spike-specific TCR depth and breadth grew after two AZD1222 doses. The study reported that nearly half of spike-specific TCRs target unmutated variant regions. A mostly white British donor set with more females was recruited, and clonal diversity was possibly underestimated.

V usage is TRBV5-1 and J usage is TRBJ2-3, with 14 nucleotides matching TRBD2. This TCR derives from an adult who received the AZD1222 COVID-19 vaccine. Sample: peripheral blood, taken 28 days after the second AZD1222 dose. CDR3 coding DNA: TGCGCCAGCACCTGGAGCCCTCGACTAGCGGGAGGGCGGGCAGATACGCAGTATTTT. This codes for CASTWSPRLAGGRADTQYF.